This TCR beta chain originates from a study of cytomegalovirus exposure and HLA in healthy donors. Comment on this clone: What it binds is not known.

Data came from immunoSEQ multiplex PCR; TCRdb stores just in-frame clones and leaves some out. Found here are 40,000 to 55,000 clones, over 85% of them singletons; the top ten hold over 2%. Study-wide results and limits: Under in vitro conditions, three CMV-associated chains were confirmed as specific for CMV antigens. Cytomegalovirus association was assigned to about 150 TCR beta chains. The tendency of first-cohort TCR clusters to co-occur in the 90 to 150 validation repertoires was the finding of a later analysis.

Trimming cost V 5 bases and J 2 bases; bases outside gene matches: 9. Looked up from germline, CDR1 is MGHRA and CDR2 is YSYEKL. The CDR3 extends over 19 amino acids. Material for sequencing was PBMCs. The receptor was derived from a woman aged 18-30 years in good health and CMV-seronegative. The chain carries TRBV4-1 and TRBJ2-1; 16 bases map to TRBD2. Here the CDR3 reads CASSIPGTSGGVTYNEQFF. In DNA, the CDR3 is TGCGCCAGCAGCATTCCCGGGACTAGCGGGGGGGTGACCTACAATGAGCAGTTCTTC.